Listed here are 25 T cell receptor beta chains from one sample, sequenced in a study of T cell responses to AZD1222 COVID-19 vaccine. TCRdb's copy holds only in-frame clones and misses some; the assay was immunoSEQ multiplex PCR. This sample has 65,000 to 95,000 clones; 90% to 95% occur once, and the top ten carry about 7.1%. The sequenced sample was peripheral blood, obtained on day 0 of MenACWY control vaccination. These receptors were collected from an adult in good health.

This chain links TRBV28 with TRBJ1-1; D unresolved. The CDR3 has 14 amino acids. Trimming took 2 bases from V and 8 from J, leaving 15 bases between them. The germline CDR1 and CDR2 sequences are MDHEN and SYDVKM. CDR3 coding DNA: TGTGCCAGCAGTTTAAGCGCCCGGGAAGCCGAAGCTTTCTTT. This codes for CASSLSAREAEAFF.

As DNA, the CDR3 is TGCAGCGTTGAAGAGGAGTCTAGCGGGAGGCATGAGCAGTTCTTC. Translated, it gives CSVEEESSGRHEQFF. The gene calls are TRBV29-1 and TRBJ2-1; 11 nucleotides align to TRBD2. The CDR3 is 15 amino acids. Germline V CDR1 and CDR2: SQVTM, ANQGSEA. The trim removed 0 bases at V and 8 bases at J, leaving 6 bases unmatched.

V is TRBV7-2 and J is TRBJ2-3; 9 nucleotides align to TRBD1. V trimming: 2 bases; J trimming: 2 bases; junction bases outside the gene matches: 8. Germline V gene sequence: CDR1 SGHTA, CDR2 FQGNSA. The CDR3 extends over 17 amino acids. The CDR3 DNA follows: TGTGCCAGCAGCTTACAGACAGGGGGTCTCTCCACAGATACGCAGTATTTT. Its protein is CASSLQTGGLSTDTQYF.

This chain joins TRBV10-3 and TRBJ2-7; D remains ambiguous. The germline V gene encodes CDR1 ENHRY and CDR2 SYGVKD. Trimming stripped 3 bases from V and 4 bases from J, with 7 bases between. CDR3 length equals 12 residues. This chain's CDR3 is CAISDTEYEQYF. Written as DNA, the CDR3 is TGTGCCATCAGTGACACGGAGTACGAGCAGTACTTC.

This chain uses TRBV6-9 with TRBJ2-7, with D unclear. In germline, CDR1 is MNHGY, CDR2 SVAAGI. Trimming took 6 bases from V and 3 from J, leaving 18 bases between them. This CDR3 region has 15 residues. The CDR3 reads CASSQEDSGGYEQYF. DNA for the CDR3: TGTGCCAGCAGCCAGGAAGACTCGGGTGGCTACGAGCAGTACTTC.

V gene TRBV2 combines with J gene TRBJ1-1; tentative D call: TRBD1 (6 bases). This CDR3 is built from 15 residues. V was pared by 7 bases and J by 0 bases, with 15 bases between. The germline CDR1 and CDR2 sequences are SNHLY and FYNNEI. CDR3 loop: CASIVPGQLNTEAFF. Written as DNA, the CDR3 is TGTGCCAGCATCGTACCGGGACAACTGAACACTGAAGCTTTCTTT.

In nucleotides, the CDR3 is TGTGCCACCAGCAGAGAGCGGACAGGCACAGATACGCAGTATTTT. It is translated as CATSRERTGTDTQYF. This chain links TRBV15 with TRBJ2-3; TRBD1 is a possible D gene (6 bases). Germline-derived CDR1 and CDR2 are LNHNV and YYDKDF (reference sequence). This CDR3 region has 15 residues. V gave up 0 bases and J gave up 1 base, with 8 bases separating them.

This CDR3 reads CARSAGQGSPPEQYF. The CDR3 DNA follows: TGTGCCAGAAGCGCTGGACAGGGCAGTCCCCCCGAGCAGTACTTC. The chain is built from TRBV5-3 and TRBJ2-7; 8 bases agree with TRBD1. TRBV5-3 is placed among ORFs of uncertain function. The V gene end was trimmed by 4 bases and the J gene end by 6 bases; junction bases not matched to a gene: 12. CDR3 size: 15 residues.

The J gene is TRBJ1-2, the V gene TRBV28; TRBD1 matches 9 bases. CDR1 is MDHEN, CDR2 SYDVKM, per germline. CDR3 length equals 11 residues. The CDR3 loop is CGTGGDYGYTF. The CDR3, as DNA: TGTGGTACAGGGGGCGACTATGGCTACACCTTC.

In its sample, this clone was seen once. Here the CDR3 reads CASSLKHWDYEQYF. The CDR3 DNA reads as TGTGCCAGCTCACTCAAACACTGGGATTACGAGCAGTACTTC. V usage is TRBV18 and J usage is TRBJ2-7; no firm D call. This CDR3 comprises 14 residues. Germline V lookup: CDR1 KGHSH, CDR2 LQKENI. Trimming pared 4 bases from V and 4 bases from J, leaving 14 bases between. Drawing the rest from reference TRBV18 and TRBJ2-7, the complete variable domain is NAGVMQNPRHLVRRRGQEARLRCSPMKGHSHVYWYRQLPEEGLKFMVYLQKENIIDESGMPKERFSAEFPKEGPSILRIQQVVRGDSAAYFCASSLKHWDYEQYFGPGTRLTVT.

The chain uses TRBV2 and TRBJ1-5; 10 nucleotides match TRBD1. Germline values: CDR1 SNHLY, CDR2 FYNNEI. Trimming at V came to 8 bases and at J to 2 bases, leaving 6 bases not matched to a gene. CDR3 length: 15 residues. The CDR3 DNA sequence: TGTGCCAGCCTCGGACAGGGGGGCGGCAATCAGCCCCAGCATTTT. It specifies CASLGQGGGNQPQHF.

This chain joins TRBV30 and TRBJ2-7; no reliable D call. Germline CDR1 reads GTSNPN; CDR2 reads SVGIG (reference sequence). V was cut by 1 base and J by 2 bases, with 9 bases left in between. CDR3 length: 13 amino acids. As DNA, the CDR3 is TGTGCCTGGAGTGGTATAACCACCTACGAGCAGTACTTC. This sequence encodes CAWSGITTYEQYF.

Details on this clone: This sample also contains other DNA sequences that code for the same CDR3. J is TRBJ2-7 and V is TRBV6-5, with 9 bases identical to TRBD2. Germline CDR1 and CDR2: MNHEY and SVGAGI. J was trimmed by 4 bases and V by 2 bases; bases with no gene match: 6. The CDR3 sequence is 15 residues long. Here the CDR3 reads CASSYEASGKYEQYF. The DNA for the CDR3 is TGTGCCAGCAGTTACGAAGCTAGCGGGAAATACGAGCAGTACTTC.

The V call is TRBV5-7, the J call TRBJ2-3; the match to TRBD1 covers 7 bases. TRBV5-7 is identified as an open reading frame with a role that is uncertain. This CDR3 has 15 residues. Trimming cost V 4 bases and J 0 bases; bases outside gene matches: 5. The CDR3 protein is CASSPGQPSTDTQYF. The CDR3 nucleotides are TGTGCCAGCAGCCCGGGACAGCCTAGCACAGATACGCAGTATTTT.

This clone was found once. This rearrangement joins TRBV27 to TRBJ2-3, with TRBD2 matching over 11 bases. The germline V gene encodes CDR1 MNHEY and CDR2 SMNVEV (reference sequence). Germline trimming cut 1 base from V and 5 bases from J; bases unmatched to any gene: 5. This CDR3 has 16 residues. The CDR3: CASSLFLAGGVDTQYF. In DNA form, the CDR3 reads TGTGCCAGCAGTTTATTTCTAGCGGGGGGAGTAGATACGCAGTATTTT.

The chain has TRBV28 and TRBJ2-7; 10 bases fit TRBD2. This CDR3 is built from 15 residues. Germline assignment: CDR1 MDHEN and CDR2 SYDVKM. V shed 6 bases, J shed 4 bases, and the junction held 9 bases outside the gene matches. CDR3 sequence: CASSLASGRRYEQYF. As DNA, the CDR3 is TGTGCCAGCAGCCTCGCTAGCGGGAGAAGATACGAGCAGTACTTC.

This clone has a single count. The chain uses TRBV7-3 and TRBJ2-1; TRBD2 might be the D (5 bases). The CDR3 totals 13 residues. The V gene lost 3 bases and the J gene lost 10 bases, with 13 bases spanning the gap. CDR1 and CDR2 (germline): SGHTA, FQGTGA. This CDR3 reads CASSLNFGKEQFF. CDR3 DNA sequence: TGTGCCAGCAGCTTGAATTTCGGGAAGGAGCAGTTCTTC.

The chain joins TRBV28 to TRBJ1-5, with 8 bases that match TRBD1. Trimming at V came to 0 bases and at J to 6 bases, leaving 10 bases not matched to a gene. The CDR3 has 17 residues. The germline V gene encodes CDR1 MDHEN and CDR2 SYDVKM. CDR3 in DNA: TGTGCCAGCAGTTTATGCTGTGGGACAGGTATTCGTCAGCCCCAGCATTTT. Translating it yields CASSLCCGTGIRQPQHF.

This sequence joins TRBV7-3 and TRBJ2-3; D not certain. The CDR3 contains 15 residues. The V end lost 1 base, the J end lost 2 bases, and 10 bases lay between the germline ends. The germline CDR1 and CDR2 sequences are SGHTA and FQGTGA. The CDR3 DNA reads TGTGCCAGCAGCTTAAAGGCTTCTTACACAGATACGCAGTATTTT. As protein: CASSLKASYTDTQYF. Looking up the rest from reference TRBV7-3 and TRBJ2-3 gives the full variable domain: GAGVSQTPSNKVTEKGKYVELRCDPISGHTALYWYRQSLGQGPEFLIYFQGTGAADDSGLPNDRFFAVRPEGSVSTLKIQRTERGDSAVYLCASSLKASYTDTQYFGPGTRLTVL.

The chain recombines TRBV4-3 with TRBJ2-6; D remains unclear. The V gene's germline CDR1 is LGHNA and CDR2 YSLEER. The CDR3 length is 15 residues. The V gene lost 1 base and the J gene lost 0 bases, with 4 bases spanning the gap. CDR3 DNA: TGCGCCAGCAGCCAAGGGGGCTCTGGGGCCAACGTCCTGACTTTC. Protein sequence: CASSQGGSGANVLTF.

This chain links TRBV19 with TRBJ2-2, with 9 nucleotides matching TRBD2. The germline gives CDR1 LNHDA, CDR2 SQIVND (reference sequence). CDR3 size: 15 residues. Trimming took 3 bases from V and 5 from J; bases not matched to a gene: 4. This CDR3 is CASSILAGKTGELFF. In DNA form, the CDR3 reads TGTGCCAGTAGTATCCTAGCGGGAAAAACCGGGGAGCTGTTTTTT.

J is TRBJ2-1 and V is TRBV9; D not certain. V dropped 0 bases and J dropped 5 bases, with 6 bases sitting between them. Germline V CDR1 and CDR2: SGDLS, YYNGEE. The CDR3 covers 13 residues. In DNA form, the CDR3 reads TGTGCCAGCAGCGTAGGCCCTAACAATGAGCAGTTCTTC. Amino acids: CASSVGPNNEQFF.

This clone was seen a single time. V is TRBV7-9 and J is TRBJ1-2; D possibly corresponds to TRBD1 (5 bases). V was pared by 0 bases and J by 6 bases, with 8 bases between. From germline, CDR1 is SEHNR and CDR2 FQNEAQ (reference sequence). The CDR3 extends over 13 amino acids. CDR3 DNA: TGTGCCAGCAGCTTAGCCTCGACAGATGGCTACACCTTC. Amino acid sequence: CASSLASTDGYTF. Full variable domain (missing parts from reference TRBV7-9 and TRBJ1-2): DTGVSQNPRHKITKRGQNVTFRCDPISEHNRLYWYRQTLGQGPEFLTYFQNEAQLEKSRLLSDRFSAERPKGSFSTLEIQRTEQGDSAMYLCASSLASTDGYTFGSGTRLTVV.

The CDR3 loop reads CASTNGLAGSGEQFF. The DNA of the CDR3 is TGTGCCAGCACCAATGGGCTAGCGGGGTCGGGTGAGCAGTTCTTC. J is TRBJ2-1 and V is TRBV6-6, with 9 bases matching TRBD2. The CDR3 consists of 15 residues. Trimming took 7 bases from V and 9 from J; bases not matched to a gene: 13. Germline V gene lookup returns CDR1 MNHNY and CDR2 SVGAGI (reference sequence).

The chain recombines TRBV28 with TRBJ1-1; D is perhaps TRBD1 (5 bases). Germline V gene lookup returns CDR1 MDHEN and CDR2 SYDVKM. The CDR3 contains 15 residues. Trimming stripped 8 bases from V and 0 bases from J, with 16 bases between. For the CDR3, the DNA is TGTGCCAGCGGACTGCCGACAGTCATGAACACTGAAGCTTTCTTT. Protein: CASGLPTVMNTEAFF.